These 15 T cell receptor beta chains share one sample of origin, sequenced in a study of cytomegalovirus exposure and HLA in healthy donors. TCRdb's table, derived via immunoSEQ multiplex PCR, lists solely in-frame clones and lacks some. Among about 70,000 clones listed, more than 85% were seen once. Sequenced: PBMCs. These receptors all come from a man aged 18 to 30 in good health and CMV-seropositive.

The chain combines TRBV28 with TRBJ2-7, with a possible D match to TRBD2 (5 bases). V dropped 4 bases and J dropped 12 bases, with 22 bases sitting between them. This CDR3 region has 14 residues. The germline gives CDR1 MDHEN, CDR2 SYDVKM. Written as DNA, the CDR3 is TGTGCCAGCAGTTCCCTCGGGCTAGCCCATGGCCCGTACTTC. Translating it yields CASSSLGLAHGPYF. Full variable domain (remainder filled in from reference TRBV28 and TRBJ2-7): DVKVTQSSRYLVKRTGEKVFLECVQDMDHENMFWYRQDPGLGLRLIYFSYDVKMKEKGDIPEGYSVSREKKERFSLILESASTNQTSMYLCASSSLGLAHGPYFGPGTRLTVT.

The J gene is TRBJ1-4, the V gene TRBV6-6; 12 bases are a match to TRBD1. This CDR3 is built from 16 residues. V lost 6 bases to trimming and J lost 7 bases; unmatched junction nucleotides: 9. Germline lookup yields CDR1 MNHNY and CDR2 SVGAGI (reference sequence). The CDR3 coding sequence is TGTGCCAGCAGACCGGGACAGGGGGCGCGGGGTGAAAAACTGTTTTTT. This translates into CASRPGQGARGEKLFF.

V gene TRBV5-1 combines with J gene TRBJ2-7; TRBD1 agrees at 10 bases. Germline V CDR1 and CDR2: SGHRS, YFSETQ. V lost 4 bases to trimming and J lost 3 bases; unmatched junction nucleotides: 4. This CDR3 spans 14 amino acids. The CDR3 loop is CASSPRDRGYEQYF. For the CDR3, the DNA is TGCGCCAGCAGCCCCCGGGACAGGGGCTACGAGCAGTACTTC.

The chain uses TRBV6-4 and TRBJ2-1; D is possibly TRBD1 (6 bases). V dropped 4 bases and J dropped 0 bases, with 13 bases sitting between them. The CDR3 is made up of 16 amino acids. Germline CDR1 MRHNA, CDR2 SNTAGT. CDR3: CASSVRGLNSYNEQFF. DNA for the CDR3: TGTGCCAGCAGTGTCAGGGGTCTCAACTCCTACAATGAGCAGTTCTTC.

The rearrangement links TRBV6-6 to TRBJ1-3; 7 bases fit TRBD1. Germline V gene lookup returns CDR1 MNHNY and CDR2 SVGAGI (reference sequence). The CDR3 totals 13 residues. Trimming cost V 9 bases and J 4 bases; bases outside gene matches: 6. The CDR3 sequence: CASATGPGNTIYF. The CDR3 bases are TGTGCCAGTGCGACAGGGCCCGGAAACACCATATATTTT.

CDR3 in amino acids: CASSFTGNTEAFF. CDR3 coding DNA: TGTGCCAGCAGCTTCACAGGGAACACTGAAGCTTTCTTT. The rearrangement joins TRBV11-3 to TRBJ1-1; a possible D gene is TRBD1 (5 bases). Germline V gene lookup returns CDR1 SGHNT and CDR2 YENEEA. The CDR3 sequence is 13 residues long. The V and J ends lost 3 bases and 1 base respectively, with 6 bases between them.

The chain recombines TRBV30 with TRBJ2-2; TRBD1 is a possible D gene (5 bases). CDR1 and CDR2 from the germline V gene are GTSNPN and SVGIG (reference sequence). The CDR3 sequence is 13 residues long. V was trimmed by 0 bases and J by 8 bases, leaving 10 bases between them. The CDR3 protein is CAWSVLGAGELFF. The CDR3 coding sequence is TGTGCCTGGAGTGTACTTGGGGCTGGGGAGCTGTTTTTT. The complete variable domain, with remaining parts taken from reference TRBV30 and TRBJ2-2, reads SQTIHQWPATLVQPVGSPLSLECTVEGTSNPNLYWYRQAAGRGLQLLFYSVGIGQISSEVPQNLSASRPQDRQFILSSKKLLLSDSGFYLCAWSVLGAGELFFGEGSRLTVL.

V and J are TRBV7-9 and TRBJ2-7, with 11 bases lining up with TRBD2. Germline V gives CDR1 SEHNR, CDR2 FQNEAQ (reference sequence). The CDR3 extends over 17 amino acids. V was clipped by 5 bases and J by 4 bases; unmatched bases: 13. The CDR3 region has the DNA TGTGCCAGCAGCCCGCGGAAGGTGCTAGCGGGAGGTTACGAGCAGTACTTC. Amino acids: CASSPRKVLAGGYEQYF. Full variable domain (outside the CDR3, taken from reference TRBV7-9 and TRBJ2-7): DTGVSQNPRHKITKRGQNVTFRCDPISEHNRLYWYRQTLGQGPEFLTYFQNEAQLEKSRLLSDRFSAERPKGSFSTLEIQRTEQGDSAMYLCASSPRKVLAGGYEQYFGPGTRLTVT.

This chain connects TRBV2 to TRBJ2-2; D remains unclear. The germline V gene encodes CDR1 SNHLY and CDR2 FYNNEI. Trimming stripped 3 bases from V and 7 bases from J, with 12 bases between. The CDR3 extends over 14 amino acids. This CDR3 reads CASSDGPHDGELFF. The CDR3 region has the DNA TGTGCCAGCAGTGATGGCCCTCATGACGGGGAGCTGTTTTTT.

The rearrangement joins TRBV2 to TRBJ2-1; perhaps TRBD2 as D (5 bases). CDR1 SNHLY and CDR2 FYNNEI come from the germline V gene. Trimming took 7 bases from V and 7 from J, leaving 11 bases between them. This CDR3 has 12 amino acids. CDR3 amino acids: CASTPGGNEQFF. The DNA for the CDR3 is TGTGCCAGCACGCCCGGAGGAAATGAGCAGTTCTTC.

CDR3 loop: CASSPLAGFRTGELFF. The CDR3 region has the DNA TGTGCCAGCTCACCACTGGCGGGGTTTCGCACCGGGGAGCTGTTTTTT. This chain joins TRBV18 and TRBJ2-2, with TRBD2 as a possible D gene (6 bases). Trimming took off 1 base at V and 4 bases at J, with 13 bases between the two ends. CDR1 and CDR2 (germline): KGHSH, LQKENI. The CDR3 extends over 16 amino acids.

V is TRBV28 and J is TRBJ1-3; 7 bases align to TRBD1. The CDR3 runs to 14 residues. J gave up 9 bases and V 11 bases, and 16 bases lay outside the gene matches. CDR1 is MDHEN, CDR2 SYDVKM, per germline. The CDR3 sequence is CAVKGGRLRGTIYF. Here the CDR3 DNA reads TGTGCCGTAAAAGGGGGCCGATTAAGGGGCACCATATATTTT.

The chain combines TRBV7-2 with TRBJ2-1, with TRBD2 matching 13 bases. V lost 3 bases to trimming and J lost 10 bases; unmatched junction nucleotides: 9. The CDR3 consists of 16 residues. The germline gives CDR1 SGHTA, CDR2 FQGNSA. DNA of the CDR3: TGTGCCAGCAGCTTCAAACTAGCGGGAGGGCCGCAGGAGCAGTTCTTC. This sequence encodes CASSFKLAGGPQEQFF.

The CDR3 sequence: CASSQGTEEGAFF. CDR3 bases: TGTGCCAGCAGCCAGGGGACAGAAGAAGGAGCTTTCTTT. V usage is TRBV7-9 and J usage is TRBJ1-1; 7 nucleotides agree with TRBD1. The junction had 10 bases not matched to a gene; V was cut back by 5 bases and J by 10 bases. The germline gives CDR1 SEHNR, CDR2 FQNEAQ (reference sequence). The CDR3 is 13 residues long.

This chain uses TRBV19 with TRBJ1-3; no reliable D call. V was shortened by 2 bases and J by 2 bases, with 10 bases between the two germline ends. The CDR3 sequence is 15 residues long. Germline assignment: CDR1 LNHDA and CDR2 SQIVND (reference sequence). The CDR3 DNA follows: TGTGCCAGTAGTATACGTACAGCAACTGGAAACACCATATATTTT. It encodes CASSIRTATGNTIYF.